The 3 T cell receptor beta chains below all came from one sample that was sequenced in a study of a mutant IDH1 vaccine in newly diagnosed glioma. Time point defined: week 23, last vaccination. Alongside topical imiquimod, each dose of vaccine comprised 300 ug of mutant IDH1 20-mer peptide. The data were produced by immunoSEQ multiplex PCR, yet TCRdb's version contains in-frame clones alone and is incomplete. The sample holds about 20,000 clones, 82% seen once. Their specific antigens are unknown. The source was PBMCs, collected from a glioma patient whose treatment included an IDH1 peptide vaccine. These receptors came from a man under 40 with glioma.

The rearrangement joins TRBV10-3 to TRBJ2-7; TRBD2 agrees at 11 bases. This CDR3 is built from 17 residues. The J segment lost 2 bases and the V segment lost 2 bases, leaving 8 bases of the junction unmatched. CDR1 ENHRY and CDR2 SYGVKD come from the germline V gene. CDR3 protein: CAISEPLGLAATYEQYF. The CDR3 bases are TGTGCCATCAGTGAGCCGCTGGGACTAGCGGCGACCTACGAGCAGTACTTC.

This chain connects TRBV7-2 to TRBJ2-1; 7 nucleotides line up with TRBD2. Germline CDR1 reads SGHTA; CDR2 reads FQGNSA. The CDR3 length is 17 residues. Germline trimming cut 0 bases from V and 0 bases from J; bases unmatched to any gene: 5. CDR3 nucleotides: TGTGCCAGCAGCTTAGCTCACGGCGGGAGCTCCTACAATGAGCAGTTCTTC. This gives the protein CASSLAHGGSSYNEQFF.

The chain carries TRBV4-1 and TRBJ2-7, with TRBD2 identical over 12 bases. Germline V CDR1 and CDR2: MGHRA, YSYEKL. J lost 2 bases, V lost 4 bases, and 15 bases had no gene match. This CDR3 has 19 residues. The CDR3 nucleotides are TGCGCCAGCAGCCCCGGCTCCGGGCTAGCGGGAGGGGGGGCCTACGAGCAGTACTTC. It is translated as CASSPGSGLAGGGAYEQYF.